These T cell receptor beta chains were read from a single sample in a study of blood T cell repertoires in COVID-19. Method: immunoSEQ multiplex PCR; TCRdb's copy keeps in-frame clones and lacks some. The sample lists around 190,000 clones; 85% were seen once. The sample consisted of peripheral blood. The source is a woman older than 75 with acute or convalescent COVID-19. Both conserved end residues are part of each CDR3. A D gene is named only where the DNA matches it firmly. Size tells how often a clone was seen (once, few, many) or the class of an expanded clone, and some rows leave it out.

J: TRBJ1-5; D: TRBD1; V: TRBV10-3; size: NA; CDR3: CATVQGRNQPQHF; DNA: TGTGCCACCGTACAGGGGAGGAATCAGCCCCAGCATTTT
J: TRBJ1-2; D: NA; V: TRBV11-2; size: once; CDR3: CASSFRAQVNYGYTF; DNA: TGTGCCAGCAGCTTCCGAGCCCAGGTTAACTATGGCTACACCTTC
J: TRBJ2-1; D: TRBD2; V: TRBV29-1; size: NA; CDR3: CSVAPGLARWEQFF; DNA: TGCAGCGTTGCACCGGGACTAGCGAGGTGGGAGCAGTTCTTC
J: TRBJ2-7; D: TRBD2; V: TRBV3-1/TRBV3-2; size: NA; CDR3: CASSQDLTSGIYEQHF; DNA: TGTGCCAGCAGCCAAGATTTGACTAGCGGGATCTACGAGCAGCACTTC
J: TRBJ2-3; D: TRBD2; V: TRBV7-3; size: NA; CDR3: CASSSPLAGGPTDTQYF; DNA: TGTGCCAGCAGCTCCCCACTAGCGGGAGGGCCCACAGATACGCAGTATTTT
J: TRBJ1-5; D: TRBD1; V: TRBV12-3/TRBV12-4; size: NA; CDR3: CASLRTGEPQHF; DNA: TGTGCCAGCCTTCGGACAGGCGAACCCCAGCATTTT
J: TRBJ1-4; D: TRBD1; V: TRBV28; size: NA; CDR3: CASTIPDREKLFF; DNA: TGTGCCAGCACCATCCCGGACAGGGAAAAACTGTTTTTT
J: TRBJ1-3; D: NA; V: TRBV5-1; size: NA; CDR3: CASSRTQGYGNTIYF; DNA: TGCGCCAGCAGCCGTACACAGGGTTATGGAAACACCATATATTTT
J: TRBJ2-5; D: NA; V: TRBV7-9; size: NA; CDR3: CASSLMGAAQETQYF; DNA: TGTGCCAGCAGCTTAATGGGAGCTGCCCAAGAGACCCAGTACTTC
J: TRBJ1-1; D: NA; V: TRBV5-4; size: once; CDR3: CASSGANYFLGNTEAFF; DNA: TGTGCCAGCAGCGGGGCTAATTACTTCTTGGGTAACACTGAAGCTTTCTTT
J: TRBJ1-2; D: TRBD1; V: TRBV4-3; size: few; CDR3: CASSQGRQGTNYGYTF; DNA: TGCGCCAGCAGCCAAGGTAGACAGGGAACTAACTATGGCTACACCTTC
J: TRBJ1-2; D: NA; V: TRBV7-8; size: NA; CDR3: CASSLGHRDGYTF; DNA: TGTGCCAGCAGCTTAGGACACAGGGATGGCTACACCTTC
J: TRBJ2-1; D: TRBD2; V: TRBV5-5; size: NA; CDR3: CASSWAGTSGRGEQFF; DNA: TGTGCCAGCAGCTGGGCAGGAACTAGCGGGAGGGGTGAGCAGTTCTTC
J: TRBJ2-1; D: TRBD1; V: TRBV5-1; size: NA; CDR3: CASSLRLGGSFNEQFF; DNA: TGCGCCAGCAGCTTACGTTTAGGGGGCTCGTTCAATGAGCAGTTCTTC
J: TRBJ1-5; D: NA; V: TRBV5-1; size: NA; CDR3: CASAVFGDQPQHF; DNA: TGCGCCTCAGCGGTTTTCGGGGATCAGCCCCAGCATTTT
J: TRBJ2-7; D: NA; V: TRBV7-7; size: once; CDR3: CASSLDQGSYEQYF; DNA: TGTGCTAGCAGCTTAGATCAGGGTTCCTACGAGCAGTACTTC
J: TRBJ2-5; D: NA; V: TRBV19; size: NA; CDR3: CASRTGETQYF; DNA: TGTGCCAGTAGGACCGGGGAGACCCAGTACTTC
J: TRBJ2-1; D: TRBD1; V: TRBV19; size: once; CDR3: CASSISPWTGSDNEQFF; DNA: TGTGCCAGTAGTATCAGTCCGTGGACAGGGTCAGACAATGAGCAGTTCTTC
J: TRBJ1-4; D: NA; V: TRBV10-3; size: few; CDR3: CAISESGAGLNEKLFF; DNA: TGTGCCATCAGTGAGTCAGGGGCAGGACTAAATGAAAAACTGTTTTTT
J: TRBJ1-1; D: NA; V: TRBV27; size: NA; CDR3: CASSRLRGNTEAFF; DNA: TGTGCCAGCAGTCGCCTAAGGGGGAACACTGAAGCTTTCTTT
J: TRBJ2-7; D: NA; V: TRBV5-4; size: NA; CDR3: CASSLEVSRGYKQYF; DNA: TGTGCCAGCAGCTTGGAAGTATCCCGGGGATATAAGCAGTACTTC
J: TRBJ1-2; D: NA; V: TRBV12-3/TRBV12-4; size: NA; CDR3: CASTSLHTGGYTF; DNA: TGTGCCAGCACTTCTTTACACACAGGTGGCTACACCTTC
J: TRBJ2-5; D: NA; V: TRBV12-3/TRBV12-4; size: NA; CDR3: CASSIKQGETQYF; DNA: TGTGCCAGCAGTATAAAGCAGGGAGAGACCCAGTACTTC
J: TRBJ2-7; D: NA; V: TRBV7-3; size: NA; CDR3: CASSFQGGSGYAGGEQNEQYF; DNA: TGTGCCAGCAGCTTTCAAGGGGGCAGTGGTTACGCGGGAGGCGAACAAAACGAGCAGTACTTC
J: TRBJ2-1; D: TRBD2; V: TRBV4-3; size: NA; CDR3: CASSRLAALYNEQFF; DNA: TGCGCCAGCAGCCGTCTAGCGGCACTCTACAATGAGCAGTTCTTC
J: TRBJ2-7; D: TRBD1; V: TRBV5-1; size: once; CDR3: CASSSTLTGPYEQYF; DNA: TGCGCCAGCAGCTCTACACTGACAGGGCCCTACGAGCAGTACTTC
J: TRBJ2-1; D: NA; V: TRBV27; size: NA; CDR3: CASSPYPPGANEQFF; DNA: TGTGCCAGCAGTCCATACCCGCCAGGGGCCAATGAGCAGTTCTTC
J: TRBJ1-5; D: NA; V: TRBV18; size: NA; CDR3: CASSPSSNQPQHF; DNA: TGTGCCAGCTCCCCATCAAGCAATCAGCCCCAGCATTTT
J: TRBJ1-1; D: TRBD1; V: TRBV5-4; size: NA; CDR3: CASSFGRQGNTEAFF; DNA: TGTGCCAGCAGCTTCGGGAGACAGGGAAACACTGAAGCTTTCTTT
J: TRBJ2-5; D: TRBD2; V: TRBV6-2/TRBV6-3; size: NA; CDR3: CASSYTLGRGNLETQYF; DNA: TGTGCCAGCAGTTACACCCTCGGGAGGGGGAATCTGGAGACCCAGTACTTC
J: TRBJ2-7; D: TRBD1; V: TRBV7-9; size: NA; CDR3: CASSSLDRGTYEQYF; DNA: TGTGCCAGCAGCTCGTTAGACAGGGGCACCTACGAGCAGTACTTC
J: TRBJ2-7; D: TRBD2; V: TRBV5-1; size: NA; CDR3: CASSLVTSGRDEQYF; DNA: TGCGCCAGCAGCTTGGTTACTAGCGGGAGGGACGAGCAGTACTTC
J: TRBJ1-1; D: NA; V: TRBV19; size: NA; CDR3: CASTPRVNTEAFF; DNA: TGTGCCAGTACCCCGAGGGTGAACACTGAAGCTTTCTTT
J: TRBJ2-4; D: NA; V: TRBV7-2; size: NA; CDR3: CASSPQVLAKNIQYF; DNA: TGTGCCAGCAGCCCCCAGGTTCTAGCCAAAAACATTCAGTACTTC
J: TRBJ1-2; D: TRBD1; V: TRBV2; size: NA; CDR3: CASSDTGAIRGYTF; DNA: TGTGCCAGCAGTGATACAGGGGCCATAAGGGGCTACACCTTC
J: TRBJ2-5; D: NA; V: TRBV5-1; size: NA; CDR3: CASTEVGETQYF; DNA: TGCGCCAGCACTGAGGTCGGAGAGACCCAGTACTTC
J: TRBJ2-2; D: TRBD1; V: TRBV11-3; size: NA; CDR3: CASSIGQGDTGELFF; DNA: TGTGCCAGCAGCATCGGACAGGGGGACACCGGGGAGCTGTTTTTT
J: TRBJ1-5; D: TRBD1; V: TRBV18; size: NA; CDR3: CASSPGTGAQPQHF; DNA: TGTGCCAGCTCACCTGGGACAGGGGCTCAGCCCCAGCATTTT
J: TRBJ1-5; D: TRBD1; V: TRBV7-9; size: NA; CDR3: CASSILAPGGGQPQHF; DNA: TGTGCCAGCAGCATCCTTGCCCCAGGGGGCGGGCAGCCCCAGCATTTT
J: TRBJ2-3; D: NA; V: TRBV3-1/TRBV3-2; size: NA; CDR3: CASSQGYGVGTDTQYF; DNA: TGTGCCAGCAGCCAAGGGTACGGGGTAGGCACAGATACGCAGTATTTT
J: TRBJ1-1; D: NA; V: TRBV19; size: NA; CDR3: CASRQEMNTEAFF; DNA: TGTGCCAGTAGACAGGAGATGAACACTGAAGCTTTCTTT
J: TRBJ2-1; D: TRBD2; V: TRBV3-1/TRBV3-2; size: once; CDR3: CASSQPGLAGLWQFF; DNA: TGTGCCAGCAGCCAACCGGGACTAGCGGGTCTATGGCAGTTCTTC
J: TRBJ1-2; D: NA; V: TRBV19; size: NA; CDR3: CASSKDSPNYGYTF; DNA: TGTGCCAGTAGTAAGGACAGCCCTAACTATGGCTACACCTTC
J: TRBJ2-7; D: NA; V: TRBV5-4; size: NA; CDR3: CASSRGSTGSYEQYF; DNA: TGTGCCAGCAGCCGCGGATCGACAGGATCCTACGAGCAGTACTTC
J: TRBJ2-3; D: TRBD2; V: TRBV9; size: NA; CDR3: CASSAGGELTDTQYF; DNA: TGTGCCAGCAGCGCGGGGGGAGAGCTCACAGATACGCAGTATTTT
J: TRBJ2-5; D: TRBD1; V: TRBV10-3; size: NA; CDR3: CAISGGTGHQETQYF; DNA: TGTGCCATCAGTGGGGGGACAGGACACCAAGAGACCCAGTACTTC
J: TRBJ1-2; D: NA; V: TRBV11-2; size: NA; CDR3: CASSDDRRVHGYTF; DNA: TGTGCCAGCAGCGATGACAGAAGGGTTCACGGCTACACCTTC
J: TRBJ1-1; D: TRBD1; V: TRBV28; size: once; CDR3: CASRVTGGAPGEAFF; DNA: TGTGCCAGCAGGGTAACAGGGGGCGCCCCGGGTGAAGCTTTCTTT
J: TRBJ2-5; D: NA; V: TRBV25-1; size: NA; CDR3: CASSAAGNQETQYF; DNA: TGTGCCAGCAGTGCGGCGGGTAACCAAGAGACCCAGTACTTC
J: TRBJ2-4; D: NA; V: TRBV5-1; size: few; CDR3: CASSLEVADRIQYF; DNA: TGCGCCAGCAGCTTGGAGGTAGCAGATAGGATTCAGTACTTC